The source of this T cell receptor (beta chain) is a study of T cells in Graves' hyperthyroidism and ophthalmopathy. TCR beta CDR3 regions were amplified from RNA. The HTBI primer set drove a first-round RT-PCR of the TCR CDR3. TCRdb called the multiplex PCR reads again in MiXCR, with one record for every CDR3 protein. The sample has 400,000 to 550,000 distinct CDR3 sequences; over 13% are singletons. This clonotype occurred many times. This CDR3 spans 16 amino acids. Germline V gene sequence: CDR1 SGHRS, CDR2 YFSETQ. Between the trimmed V and J ends, which lost 0 bases and 0 bases, there was a span of 10 bases.

The source is a woman between 18 and 30 years old with Graves' hyperthyroidism. Specimen: blood. The chain has TRBV5-1 and TRBJ2-1; D ambiguous. The CDR3 DNA sequence: TGCGCCAGCAGCTTGGCCAAAACACTCTCCTACAATGAGCAGTTCTTC. It translates to CASSLAKTLSYNEQFF.